These T cell receptor beta chains were read from a single sample in a study of regulatory T cells in long-lasting Graves disease. One entry per CDR3 protein, called by TCRdb with MiXCR from the multiplex PCR reads. The repertoire holds 320,000 or so distinct CDR3 sequences, with 15% to 20% as singletons. Sequencing was performed on peripheral blood mononuclear cells (PBMCs), taken at new diagnosis, from a patient treated with antithyroid drugs. The receptors were sampled from a female donor with Graves disease. Each CDR3 is given with its conserved first and last residue. The D gene is left open where the match is weak. Size values are once, few and many counts, or a class for expanded clones, and some rows have none.

>TRBJ2-5|TRBV12-3/TRBV12-4|many|NA
CASSAGMETQYF
TGTGCCAGCTCGGCAGGGATGGAGACCCAGTACTTC
>TRBJ2-3|TRBV2|many|NA
CASSRASGSDTQYF
TGTGCCAGCAGCCGCGCGTCCGGCTCAGATACGCAGTATTTT
>TRBJ2-4|TRBV18|NA|TRBD1
CASSPGPGTGGDIQYF
TGTGCCAGCTCACCGGGGCCCGGGACAGGAGGTGACATTCAGTACTTC
>TRBJ1-1|TRBV20-1|NA|TRBD1
CSALRSGQGIGTEAFF
TGCAGTGCTCTTCGCTCGGGACAGGGTATAGGGACTGAAGCTTTCTTT
>TRBJ2-3|TRBV6-1|NA|NA
CAGGPLADTQYF
TGTGCCGGCGGGCCCCTCGCGGATACGCAGTATTTT
>TRBJ2-2|TRBV28|NA|NA
CASSLHYYNADTGELFF
TGTGCCAGCAGTCTCCACTACTACAACGCGGACACCGGGGAGCTGTTTTTT
>TRBJ2-4|TRBV5-5|many|NA
CASSFSEGDHIQYF
TGTGCCAGCAGCTTTAGCGAGGGCGACCACATTCAGTACTTC
>TRBJ1-1|TRBV15|few|NA
CATSRDRGGSAFF
TGTGCCACCAGCAGAGATCGGGGGGGTTCGGCTTTCTTT
>TRBJ2-1|TRBV12-3/TRBV12-4|many|TRBD2
CASGHYASGSRNEQFF
TGTGCCAGCGGTCACTATGCTAGCGGGAGTCGCAATGAGCAGTTCTTC
>TRBJ2-1|TRBV20-1|few|NA
CSARDRDTLRGEQFF
TGCAGTGCTAGAGACCGGGACACGCTCCGGGGTGAGCAGTTCTTC
>TRBJ2-1|TRBV7-9|few|TRBD2
CASSNWGRGARGEQFF
TGTGCCAGCAGCAACTGGGGGCGGGGGGCGCGGGGTGAGCAGTTCTTC
>TRBJ2-3|TRBV7-9|once|TRBD2
CASSLLLAGDRDTQYF
TGTGCCAGCAGCTTATTACTAGCGGGAGATCGAGATACGCAGTATTTT
>TRBJ1-4|TRBV20-1|many|NA
CSARSVFGANEKLFF
TGCAGTGCTAGGAGCGTCTTTGGGGCTAATGAAAAACTGTTTTTT
>TRBJ2-7|TRBV11-1|many|TRBD1
CASSLGYTGERALYEQYF
TGTGCCAGCAGCTTAGGATATACAGGGGAGAGGGCCCTCTACGAGCAGTACTTC
>TRBJ2-1|TRBV7-9|many|TRBD2
CASSLAPLVGSGIIDEQFF
TGTGCCAGCAGCTTAGCGCCCTTGGTTGGTAGCGGGATAATAGATGAGCAGTTCTTC
>TRBJ1-4|TRBV2|many|NA
CATRRGPEEKLFF
TGTGCCACCCGTCGGGGCCCGGAGGAAAAACTGTTTTTT
>TRBJ1-4|TRBV28|many|NA
CASSDSGAREKLFF
TGTGCCAGCAGTGATAGCGGGGCGAGAGAAAAACTGTTTTTT
>TRBJ1-4|TRBV30|many|NA
CAWSTGPVLQLFF
TGTGCCTGGAGTACAGGTCCGGTCCTGCAACTGTTTTTT
>TRBJ1-1|TRBV18|NA|NA
CASSPKNRVRNTEAFF
TGTGCCAGCTCACCGAAAAACAGGGTGAGGAACACTGAAGCTTTCTTT
>TRBJ1-1|TRBV5-1|few|NA
CASSLGWGNTEAFF
TGCGCCAGCAGCTTGGGGTGGGGGAACACTGAAGCTTTCTTT